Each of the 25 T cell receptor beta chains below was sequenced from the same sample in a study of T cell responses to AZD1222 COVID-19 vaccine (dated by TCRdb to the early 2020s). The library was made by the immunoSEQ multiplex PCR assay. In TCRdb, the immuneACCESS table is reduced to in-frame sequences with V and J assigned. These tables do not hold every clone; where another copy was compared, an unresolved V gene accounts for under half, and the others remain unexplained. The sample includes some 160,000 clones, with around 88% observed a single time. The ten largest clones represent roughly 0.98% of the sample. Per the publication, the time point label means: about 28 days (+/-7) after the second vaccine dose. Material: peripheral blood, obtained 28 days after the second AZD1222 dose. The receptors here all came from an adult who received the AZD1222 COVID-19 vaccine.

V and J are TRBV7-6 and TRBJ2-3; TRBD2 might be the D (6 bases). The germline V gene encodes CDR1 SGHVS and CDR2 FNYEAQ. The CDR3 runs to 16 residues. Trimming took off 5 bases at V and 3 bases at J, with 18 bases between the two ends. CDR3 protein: CASSLGPTRGTDTQYF. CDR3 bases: TGTGCCAGCAGCCTGGGACCTACACGGGGGACAGATACGCAGTATTTT.

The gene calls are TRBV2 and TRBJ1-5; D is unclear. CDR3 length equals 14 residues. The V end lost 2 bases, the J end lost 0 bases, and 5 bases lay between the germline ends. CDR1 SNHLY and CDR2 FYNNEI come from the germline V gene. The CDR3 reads CASSEQISNQPQHF. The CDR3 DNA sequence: TGTGCCAGCAGTGAACAGATTAGCAATCAGCCCCAGCATTTT. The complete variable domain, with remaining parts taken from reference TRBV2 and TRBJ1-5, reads EPEVTQTPSHQVTQMGQEVILRCVPISNHLYFYWYRQILGQKVEFLVSFYNNEISEKSEIFDDQFSVERPDGSNFTLKIRSTKLEDSAMYFCASSEQISNQPQHFGDGTRLSIL.

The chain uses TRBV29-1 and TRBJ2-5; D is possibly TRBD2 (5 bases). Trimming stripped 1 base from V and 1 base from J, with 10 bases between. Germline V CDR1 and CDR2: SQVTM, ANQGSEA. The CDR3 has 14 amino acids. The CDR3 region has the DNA TGCAGCGTTGAAGCGGTGGCGGGCCAAGAGACCCAGTACTTC. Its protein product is CSVEAVAGQETQYF. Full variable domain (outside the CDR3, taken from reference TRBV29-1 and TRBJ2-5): SAVISQKPSRDICQRGTSLTIQCQVDSQVTMMFWYRQQPGQSLTLIATANQGSEATYESGFVIDKFPISRPNLTFSTLTVSNMSPEDSSIYLCSVEAVAGQETQYFGPGTRLLVL.

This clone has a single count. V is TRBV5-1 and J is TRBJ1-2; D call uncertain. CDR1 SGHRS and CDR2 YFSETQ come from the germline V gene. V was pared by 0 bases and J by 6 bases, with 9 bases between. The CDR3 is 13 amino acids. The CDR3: CASSLVQAHGYTF. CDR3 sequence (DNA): TGCGCCAGCAGCTTGGTTCAGGCCCATGGCTACACCTTC.

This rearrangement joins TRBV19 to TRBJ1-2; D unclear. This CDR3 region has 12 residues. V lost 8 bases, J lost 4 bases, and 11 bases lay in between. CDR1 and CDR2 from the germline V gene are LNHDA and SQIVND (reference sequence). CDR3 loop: CASHQRSYGYTF. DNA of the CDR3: TGTGCCAGTCACCAACGGAGCTATGGCTACACCTTC.

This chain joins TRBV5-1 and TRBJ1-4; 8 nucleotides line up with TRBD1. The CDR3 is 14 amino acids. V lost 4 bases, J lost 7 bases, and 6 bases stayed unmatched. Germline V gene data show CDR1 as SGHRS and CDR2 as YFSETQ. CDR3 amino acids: CASSQGAYREKLFF. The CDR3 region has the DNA TGCGCCAGCAGCCAGGGGGCTTATCGTGAAAAACTGTTTTTT.

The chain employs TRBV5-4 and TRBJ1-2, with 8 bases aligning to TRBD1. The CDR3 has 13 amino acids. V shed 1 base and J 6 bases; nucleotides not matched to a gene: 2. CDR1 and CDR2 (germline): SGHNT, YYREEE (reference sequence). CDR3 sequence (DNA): TGTGCCAGCAGCTTGCCAGGGGGCAATGGCTACACCTTC. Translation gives CASSLPGGNGYTF. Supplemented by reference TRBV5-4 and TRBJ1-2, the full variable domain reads ETGVTQSPTHLIKTRGQQVTLRCSSQSGHNTVSWYQQALGQGPQFIFQYYREEENGRGNFPPRFSGLQFPNYSSELNVNALELDDSALYLCASSLPGGNGYTFGSGTRLTVV.

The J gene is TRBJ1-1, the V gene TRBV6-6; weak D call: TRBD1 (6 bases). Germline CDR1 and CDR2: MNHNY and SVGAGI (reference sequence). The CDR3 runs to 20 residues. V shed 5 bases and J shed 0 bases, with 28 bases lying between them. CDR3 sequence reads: CASSRLEQTYGDIMNTEAFF. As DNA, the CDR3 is TGTGCCAGCAGTCGCCTCGAGCAAACATACGGGGACATCATGAACACTGAAGCTTTCTTT.

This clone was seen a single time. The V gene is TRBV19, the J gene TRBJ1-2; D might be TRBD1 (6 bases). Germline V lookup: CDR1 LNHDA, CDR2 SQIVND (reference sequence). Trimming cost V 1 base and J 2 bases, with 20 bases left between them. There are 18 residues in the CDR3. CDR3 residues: CASSIVQGRWDRNYGYTF. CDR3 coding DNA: TGTGCCAGTAGTATAGTTCAGGGGCGTTGGGACCGCAACTATGGCTACACCTTC. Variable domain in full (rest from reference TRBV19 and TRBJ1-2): DGGITQSPKYLFRKEGQNVTLSCEQNLNHDAMYWYRQDPGQGLRLIYYSQIVNDFQKGDIAEGYSVSREKKESFPLTVTSAQKNPTAFYLCASSIVQGRWDRNYGYTFGSGTRLTVV.

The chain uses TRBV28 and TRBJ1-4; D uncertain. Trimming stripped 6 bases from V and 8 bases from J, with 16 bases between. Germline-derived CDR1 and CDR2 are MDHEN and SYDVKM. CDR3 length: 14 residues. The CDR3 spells CASSLWLGGEKLFF. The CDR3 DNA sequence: TGTGCCAGCAGCCTTTGGCTGGGTGGGGAAAAACTGTTTTTT.

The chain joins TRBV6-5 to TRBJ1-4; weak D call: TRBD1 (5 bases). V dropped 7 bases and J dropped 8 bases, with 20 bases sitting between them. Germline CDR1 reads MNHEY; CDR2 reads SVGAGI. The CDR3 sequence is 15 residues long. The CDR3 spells CASKRGRQSGEKLFF. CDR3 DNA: TGTGCCAGCAAAAGGGGCCGACAATCCGGGGAAAAACTGTTTTTT.

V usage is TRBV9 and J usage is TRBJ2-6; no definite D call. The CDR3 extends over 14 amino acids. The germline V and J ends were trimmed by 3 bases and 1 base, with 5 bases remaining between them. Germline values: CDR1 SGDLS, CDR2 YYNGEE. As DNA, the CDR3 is TGTGCCAGCAGCGGTGCTTCTGGGGCCAACGTCCTGACTTTC. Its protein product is CASSGASGANVLTF.

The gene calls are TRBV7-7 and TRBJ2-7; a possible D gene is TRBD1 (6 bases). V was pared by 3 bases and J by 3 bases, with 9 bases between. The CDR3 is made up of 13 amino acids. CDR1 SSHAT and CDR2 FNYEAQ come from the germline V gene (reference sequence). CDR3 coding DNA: TGTGCCAGCAGCTTCGAACAGGGCTACGAGCAGTACTTC. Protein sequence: CASSFEQGYEQYF. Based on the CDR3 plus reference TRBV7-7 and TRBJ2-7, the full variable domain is GAGVSQSPRYKVTKRGQDVTLRCDPISSHATLYWYQQALGQGPEFLTYFNYEAQPDKSGLPSDRFSAERPEGSISTLTIQRTEQRDSAMYRCASSFEQGYEQYFGPGTRLTVT.

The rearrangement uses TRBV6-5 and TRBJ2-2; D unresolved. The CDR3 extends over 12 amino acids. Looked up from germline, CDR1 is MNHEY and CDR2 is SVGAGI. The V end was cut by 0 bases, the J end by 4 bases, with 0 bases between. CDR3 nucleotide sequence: TGTGCCAGCAGTTACTCCACCGGGGAGCTGTTTTTT. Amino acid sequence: CASSYSTGELFF.

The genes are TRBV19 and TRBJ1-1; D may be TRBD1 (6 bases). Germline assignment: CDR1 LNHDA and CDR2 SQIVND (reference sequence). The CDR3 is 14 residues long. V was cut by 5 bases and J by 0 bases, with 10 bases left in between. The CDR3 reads CASSGQTLNTEAFF. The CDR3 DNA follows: TGTGCCAGTAGTGGACAGACCCTGAACACTGAAGCTTTCTTT.

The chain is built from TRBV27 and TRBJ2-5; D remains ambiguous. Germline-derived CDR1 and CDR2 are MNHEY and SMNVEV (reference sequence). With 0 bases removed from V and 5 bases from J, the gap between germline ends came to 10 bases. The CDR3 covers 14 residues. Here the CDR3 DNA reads TGTGCCAGCAGTTTATCCACTCTGGGGGAGACCCAGTACTTC. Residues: CASSLSTLGETQYF.

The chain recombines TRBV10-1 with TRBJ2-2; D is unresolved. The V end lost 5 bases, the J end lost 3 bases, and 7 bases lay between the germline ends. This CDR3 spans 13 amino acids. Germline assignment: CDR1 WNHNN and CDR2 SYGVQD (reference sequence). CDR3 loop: CASSPLYTGELFF. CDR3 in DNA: TGCGCCAGCAGTCCCCTCTACACCGGGGAGCTGTTTTTT.

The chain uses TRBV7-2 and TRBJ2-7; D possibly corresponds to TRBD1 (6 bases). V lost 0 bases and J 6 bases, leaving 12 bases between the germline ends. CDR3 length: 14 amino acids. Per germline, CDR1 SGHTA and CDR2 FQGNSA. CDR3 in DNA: TGTGCCAGCAGCTTAGCGGGACAACCCCCCGAGCAGTACTTC. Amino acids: CASSLAGQPPEQYF.

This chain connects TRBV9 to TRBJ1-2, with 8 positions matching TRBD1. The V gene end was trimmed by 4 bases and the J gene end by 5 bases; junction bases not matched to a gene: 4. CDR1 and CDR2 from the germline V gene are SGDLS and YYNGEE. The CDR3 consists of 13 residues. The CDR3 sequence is CASSRTGFYGYTF. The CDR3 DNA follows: TGTGCCAGCAGCAGGACAGGGTTTTATGGCTACACCTTC.

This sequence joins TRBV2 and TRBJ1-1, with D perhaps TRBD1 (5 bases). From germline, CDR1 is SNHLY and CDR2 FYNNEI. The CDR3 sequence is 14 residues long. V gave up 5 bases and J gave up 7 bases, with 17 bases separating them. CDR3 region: CASSNGQGLSEAFF. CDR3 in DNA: TGTGCCAGCAGTAACGGTCAGGGTTTAAGTGAAGCTTTCTTT.

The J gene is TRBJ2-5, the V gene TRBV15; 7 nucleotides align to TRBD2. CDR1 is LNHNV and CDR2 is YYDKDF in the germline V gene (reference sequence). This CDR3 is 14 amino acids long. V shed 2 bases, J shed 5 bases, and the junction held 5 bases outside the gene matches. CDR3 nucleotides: TGTGCCACCAGCAGACAGCGGGGTGGGGAGACCCAGTACTTC. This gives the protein CATSRQRGGETQYF.

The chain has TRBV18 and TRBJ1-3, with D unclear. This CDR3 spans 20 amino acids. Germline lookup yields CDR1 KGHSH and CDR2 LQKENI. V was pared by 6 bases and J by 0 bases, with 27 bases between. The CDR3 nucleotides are TGTGCCAGCTCCCCGACCCTAGGGCAACAAGGGAGGAGCTCTGGAAACACCATATATTTT. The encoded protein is CASSPTLGQQGRSSGNTIYF. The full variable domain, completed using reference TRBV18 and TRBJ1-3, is NAGVMQNPRHLVRRRGQEARLRCSPMKGHSHVYWYRQLPEEGLKFMVYLQKENIIDESGMPKERFSAEFPKEGPSILRIQQVVRGDSAAYFCASSPTLGQQGRSSGNTIYFGEGSWLTVV.

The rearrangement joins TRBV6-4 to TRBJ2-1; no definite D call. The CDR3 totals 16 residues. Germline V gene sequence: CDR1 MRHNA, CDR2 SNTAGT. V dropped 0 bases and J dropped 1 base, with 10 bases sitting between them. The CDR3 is CASSDSFLGSYNEQFF. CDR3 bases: TGTGCCAGCAGTGACTCCTTCCTTGGATCCTACAATGAGCAGTTCTTC.

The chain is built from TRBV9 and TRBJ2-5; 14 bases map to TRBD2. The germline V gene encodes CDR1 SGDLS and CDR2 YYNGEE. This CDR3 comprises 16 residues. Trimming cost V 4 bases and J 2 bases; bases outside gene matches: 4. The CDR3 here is CASSQGTSGGQETQYF. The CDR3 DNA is TGTGCCAGCAGCCAAGGGACTAGCGGGGGTCAAGAGACCCAGTACTTC.

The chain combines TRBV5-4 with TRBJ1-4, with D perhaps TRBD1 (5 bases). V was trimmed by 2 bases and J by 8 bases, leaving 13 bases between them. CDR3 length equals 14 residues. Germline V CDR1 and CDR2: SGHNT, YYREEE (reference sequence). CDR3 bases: TGTGCCAGCAGCTTTGACAGACGGAAGGAAAAACTGTTTTTT. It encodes CASSFDRRKEKLFF.